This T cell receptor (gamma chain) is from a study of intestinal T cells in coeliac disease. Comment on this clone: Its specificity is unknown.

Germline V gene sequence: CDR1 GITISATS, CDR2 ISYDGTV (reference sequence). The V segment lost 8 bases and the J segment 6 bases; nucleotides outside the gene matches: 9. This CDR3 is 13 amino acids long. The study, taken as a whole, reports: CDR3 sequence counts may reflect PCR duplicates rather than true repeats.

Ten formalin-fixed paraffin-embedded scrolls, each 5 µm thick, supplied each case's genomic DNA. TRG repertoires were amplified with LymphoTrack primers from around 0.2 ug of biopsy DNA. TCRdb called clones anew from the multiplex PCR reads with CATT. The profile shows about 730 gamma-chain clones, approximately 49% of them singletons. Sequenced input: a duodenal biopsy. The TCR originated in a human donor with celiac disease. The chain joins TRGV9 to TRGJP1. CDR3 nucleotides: TGTGCCTTGTCCAGGCCACCTGGTTGGTTCAAGATATTT. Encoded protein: CALSRPPGWFKIF.